Each of the 15 T cell receptor beta chains below was sequenced from the same sample in a study of control samples from healthy donors and cancer patients. The table came from immunoSEQ multiplex PCR; TCRdb's copy has only in-frame clones and leaves some out. The table shows about 6,000 clones, with roughly 72% occurring only once. The specimen was formalin-fixed, paraffin-embedded tissue. The source of these receptors is a male donor with melanoma.

The chain carries TRBV24-1 and TRBJ2-5; TRBD1 matches at 7 bases. The germline CDR1 and CDR2 sequences are KGHDR and SFDVKD. The CDR3 has 16 amino acids. V lost 0 bases, J lost 5 bases, and 8 bases stayed unmatched. CDR3 residues: CATSDLHKGARETQYF. The DNA of the CDR3 is TGTGCCACCAGTGATTTGCATAAGGGGGCGCGGGAGACCCAGTACTTC.

The V gene is TRBV3-1 (or the pseudogene TRBV3-2), the J gene TRBJ2-5, with D possibly matching TRBD2 (5 bases). CDR1 and CDR2 (germline): LGHDT, YNNKEL (reference sequence). The CDR3 contains 14 residues. V dropped 6 bases and J dropped 2 bases, with 13 bases sitting between them. In DNA, the CDR3 is TGTGCCAGCAGACGCCCGGGAAATCAAGAGACCCAGTACTTC. As protein: CASRRPGNQETQYF.

The genes are TRBV6-5 and TRBJ1-2; tentative D call: TRBD1 (6 bases). The length of the CDR3 is 15 residues. V lost 4 bases to trimming and J lost 1 base, with 13 bases between them. Germline CDR1 MNHEY, CDR2 SVGAGI. The CDR3 DNA sequence: TGTGCCAGCAGTTCACAGGGCGGGAATAACTATGGCTACACCTTC. Residues: CASSSQGGNNYGYTF.

Concerning this clone: A single base separates this from a much larger clone, so it may be a read error. The chain couples TRBV5-6 to TRBJ1-5; no clear D. The CDR3 covers 15 residues. The germline V gene has CDR1 SGHDT and CDR2 YYEEEE. The CDR3 sequence is CTSSSRDLFHQPQHF. The CDR3 DNA sequence: TGTACCAGCAGCTCCCGCGACCTCTTCCATCAGCCCCAGCATTTT. Full variable domain (remainder filled in from reference TRBV5-6 and TRBJ1-5): DAGVTQSPTHLIKTRGQQVTLRCSPKSGHDTVSWYQQALGQGPQFIFQYYEEEERQRGNFPDRFSGHQFPNYSSELNVNALLLGDSALYLCTSSSRDLFHQPQHFGDGTRLSIL.

The chain combines TRBV6-6 with TRBJ2-7; D perhaps matches TRBD2 (6 bases). Trimming took 1 base from V and 2 from J, leaving 12 bases between them. CDR1 and CDR2 from the germline V gene are MNHNY and SVGAGI (reference sequence). This CDR3 has 15 amino acids. The CDR3 sequence is CASSYWGEWTYEQYF. The CDR3 region has the DNA TGTGCCAGCAGTTACTGGGGGGAGTGGACCTACGAGCAGTACTTC.

The chain is built from TRBV18 and TRBJ1-1; TRBD1 matches 7 bases. V was clipped by 6 bases and J by 5 bases; unmatched bases: 6. From germline, CDR1 is KGHSH and CDR2 LQKENI. The CDR3 sequence is 13 residues long. The CDR3 DNA sequence: TGTGCCAGCTCTAACAGGGGTGGGACTGAAGCTTTCTTT. Encoded protein: CASSNRGGTEAFF. The full variable domain, its missing parts supplied by reference TRBV18 and TRBJ1-1, is NAGVMQNPRHLVRRRGQEARLRCSPMKGHSHVYWYRQLPEEGLKFMVYLQKENIIDESGMPKERFSAEFPKEGPSILRIQQVVRGDSAAYFCASSNRGGTEAFFGQGTRLTVV.

The CDR3 coding sequence is TGTGCCAGTCGGAACAGTCACTACAATGAGCAGTTCTTC. Amino acid sequence: CASRNSHYNEQFF. The rearrangement uses TRBV19 and TRBJ2-1; D is unclear. Germline V gene sequence: CDR1 LNHDA, CDR2 SQIVND (reference sequence). Trimming took 8 bases from V and 3 from J, leaving 11 bases between them. The CDR3 covers 13 residues. Drawing the rest from reference TRBV19 and TRBJ2-1, the complete variable domain is DGGITQSPKYLFRKEGQNVTLSCEQNLNHDAMYWYRQDPGQGLRLIYYSQIVNDFQKGDIAEGYSVSREKKESFPLTVTSAQKNPTAFYLCASRNSHYNEQFFGPGTRLTVL.

This clone was seen only a few times. This rearrangement joins TRBV4-1 to TRBJ2-1; D unclear. The CDR3 has 15 amino acids. Per germline, CDR1 MGHRA and CDR2 YSYEKL. Between the trimmed V and J ends, which lost 4 bases and 5 bases, there was a span of 15 bases. CDR3 in DNA: TGCGCCAGCAGCCCTCGGTTGGGGAAAGACAATGAGCAGTTCTTC. This gives the protein CASSPRLGKDNEQFF.

The chain carries TRBV5-1 and TRBJ1-2; 8 nucleotides line up with TRBD1. CDR3 length equals 14 residues. Germline CDR1 SGHRS, CDR2 YFSETQ. V trimming: 5 bases; J trimming: 3 bases; junction bases outside the gene matches: 6. CDR3 DNA: TGCGCCAGCAGGCCAACGACAGGGGACTATGGCTACACCTTC. This sequence encodes CASRPTTGDYGYTF.

In DNA, the CDR3 is TGCAGTGCTAGTAGACCCCCATCGGGAGCTTTCTTT. This sequence encodes CSASRPPSGAFF. The chain uses TRBV20-1 and TRBJ1-1; no definite D call. There are 12 residues in the CDR3. Germline values: CDR1 DFQATT, CDR2 SNEGSKA (reference sequence). Trimming removed 3 bases from V and 10 bases from J, with 15 bases in between.

The chain uses TRBV29-1 and TRBJ2-7; 11 bases match TRBD2. The CDR3 loop spans 14 amino acids. The trim removed 4 bases at V and 3 bases at J, leaving 5 bases unmatched. Per germline, CDR1 SQVTM and CDR2 ANQGSEA. The CDR3 here is CSVVGTSGNYEQYF. CDR3 nucleotide sequence: TGCAGCGTTGTAGGGACTAGCGGAAACTACGAGCAGTACTTC.

This clone was detected only a few times. The genes are TRBV12-3 or TRBV12-4 and TRBJ1-1, with a tentative D call TRBD1 (5 bases). V was cut by 6 bases and J by 7 bases, with 9 bases left in between. This CDR3 is built from 11 residues. The CDR3 bases are TGTGCCAGCAGACAAAGGGGTGAAGCTTTCTTT. This translates into CASRQRGEAFF.

The genes are TRBV15 and TRBJ2-5; the match to TRBD1 covers 9 bases. CDR1 is LNHNV, CDR2 YYDKDF, per germline (reference sequence). V was clipped by 1 base and J by 4 bases; unmatched bases: 10. This CDR3 comprises 17 residues. The CDR3 bases are TGTGCCACCAGCAGAGGAACCTCCGGACAGGGGCTAGAGACCCAGTACTTC. Protein: CATSRGTSGQGLETQYF.

The J gene is TRBJ1-6, the V gene TRBV30; D gene unclear. The V gene's germline CDR1 is GTSNPN and CDR2 SVGIG (reference sequence). Deletions cut 0 bases from V and 10 bases from J, with 7 bases between. The CDR3 covers 12 residues. The CDR3 sequence: CAWSVTRSPLHF. CDR3 bases: TGTGCCTGGAGTGTAACCCGGTCACCCCTCCACTTT.

The V call is TRBV7-8, the J call TRBJ1-2; D is ambiguous. The ends were cut back, 5 bases at V and 8 bases at J, with 18 bases in the middle. The germline gives CDR1 SGHVS, CDR2 FQNEAQ. The CDR3 is 14 amino acids. The CDR3 region is CASSILAGRMGYTF. The CDR3, as DNA: TGTGCCAGCAGCATCCTAGCTGGCCGAATGGGCTACACCTTC. The whole variable domain, remainder taken from reference TRBV7-8 and TRBJ1-2, is GAGVSQSPRYKVAKRGQDVALRCDPISGHVSLFWYQQALGQGPEFLTYFQNEAQLDKSGLPSDRFFAERPEGSVSTLKIQRTQQEDSAVYLCASSILAGRMGYTFGSGTRLTVV.